Each of the 24 T cell receptor beta chains below was sequenced from the same sample in a study of PD-1 blockade in classical Hodgkin lymphoma. Every one of the patients relapsed after autologous stem cell transplantation (brentuximab vedotin exposure was variable). The assay was immunoSEQ multiplex PCR, and TCRdb's table has in-frame clones only and misses some. Found here are 72,000 or so clones, around 93% of them singletons; the top ten hold about 7.8%. Source: peripheral blood mononuclear cells (PBMCs), taken at baseline. These receptors came from a human donor with classical Hodgkin lymphoma.

This chain uses TRBV25-1 with TRBJ2-3; tentative D call: TRBD2 (6 bases). The CDR3 length is 15 residues. V lost 1 base to trimming and J lost 11 bases, with 19 bases between them. The germline gives CDR1 MGHDK, CDR2 SYGVNS. The DNA of the CDR3 is TGTGCCAGCAGTGAATCCCCTCGGACTACCTCTCAGCAGTATTTT. Amino acid sequence: CASSESPRTTSQQYF.

This clone has only a few counts. The chain joins TRBV28 to TRBJ2-2; no definite D call. Deletions cut 4 bases from V and 4 bases from J, with 7 bases between. The length of the CDR3 is 13 residues. CDR1 MDHEN and CDR2 SYDVKM come from the germline V gene. CDR3 loop: CASSSTTTGELFF. DNA of the CDR3: TGTGCCAGCAGTTCAACAACCACCGGGGAGCTGTTTTTT.

The chain has TRBV19 and TRBJ2-5; D is tentatively TRBD1 or TRBD2 (6 bases each). Germline CDR1 and CDR2: LNHDA and SQIVND (reference sequence). V lost 0 bases and J 2 bases, leaving 13 bases between the germline ends. The CDR3 extends over 16 amino acids. This CDR3 is CASSIDGGGKQETQYF. The DNA of the CDR3 is TGTGCCAGTAGTATAGACGGAGGGGGAAAACAAGAGACCCAGTACTTC. Complete variable domain (other parts from reference TRBV19 and TRBJ2-5): DGGITQSPKYLFRKEGQNVTLSCEQNLNHDAMYWYRQDPGQGLRLIYYSQIVNDFQKGDIAEGYSVSREKKESFPLTVTSAQKNPTAFYLCASSIDGGGKQETQYFGPGTRLLVL.

V and J are TRBV9 and TRBJ2-7; D is possibly TRBD1 (6 bases). CDR3 size: 15 residues. Germline V gene lookup returns CDR1 SGDLS and CDR2 YYNGEE. Trimming shortened V by 3 bases and J by 1 base, and 14 bases separated the two germline ends. This CDR3 reads CASSADWDTSYEQYF. In DNA form, the CDR3 reads TGTGCCAGCAGCGCGGACTGGGACACTTCCTACGAGCAGTACTTC. Using reference TRBV9 and TRBJ2-7 for the parts outside the CDR3, the full variable domain is DSGVTQTPKHLITATGQRVTLRCSPRSGDLSVYWYQQSLDQGLQFLIQYYNGEERAKGNILERFSAQQFPDLHSELNLSSLELGDSALYFCASSADWDTSYEQYFGPGTRLTVT.

The DNA for the CDR3 is TGCGCCAGCAGCTTTTACAGCCTCTCCTACGAGCAGTACTTC. It specifies CASSFYSLSYEQYF. The chain couples TRBV5-1 to TRBJ2-7; D is ambiguous. Germline CDR1 is SGHRS and CDR2 is YFSETQ. CDR3 length: 14 residues. V was clipped by 2 bases and J by 0 bases, with 9 bases between them.

This rearrangement joins TRBV2 to TRBJ1-2, with a tentative D call TRBD1 (6 bases). V lost 6 bases, J lost 4 bases, and 12 bases lay in between. The V gene's germline CDR1 is SNHLY and CDR2 FYNNEI. The CDR3 has 13 amino acids. The DNA for the CDR3 is TGTGCCAGCAGGACCAGGGGCGGCTATGGCTACACCTTC. Its protein is CASRTRGGYGYTF. Full variable domain (rest looked up from reference TRBV2 and TRBJ1-2): EPEVTQTPSHQVTQMGQEVILRCVPISNHLYFYWYRQILGQKVEFLVSFYNNEISEKSEIFDDQFSVERPDGSNFTLKIRSTKLEDSAMYFCASRTRGGYGYTFGSGTRLTVV.

CDR3 sequence (DNA): TGCGCCAGCAGCTTAGGGGGACTAGCGGGAGTCCGGGAGCAGTTCTTC. This translates into CASSLGGLAGVREQFF. The chain uses TRBV5-1 and TRBJ2-1; 14 positions agree with TRBD2. The J segment lost 10 bases and the V segment lost 2 bases, leaving 8 bases of the junction unmatched. Germline V lookup: CDR1 SGHRS, CDR2 YFSETQ. The CDR3 runs to 16 residues.

The rearrangement links TRBV30 to TRBJ2-3, with no clear D. The germline gives CDR1 GTSNPN, CDR2 SVGIG (reference sequence). With 2 bases removed from V and 2 bases from J, the gap between germline ends came to 14 bases. The CDR3 has 15 residues. The CDR3 DNA reads as TGTGCCTGGAGTCACCCTGCTGACGACACAGATACGCAGTATTTT. Translated, it gives CAWSHPADDTDTQYF.

CDR3 coding DNA: TGTGCCAGCAGTGGGGACGTTCCCTACGAGCAGTACTTC. This gives the protein CASSGDVPYEQYF. The V gene is TRBV6-1, the J gene TRBJ2-7; D may correspond to TRBD1 or TRBD2 (5 bases each). V lost 4 bases and J lost 2, with 9 bases in between. The CDR3 totals 13 residues. Germline lookup yields CDR1 MNHNS and CDR2 SASEGT.

This clone was recorded only once. V gene TRBV2 combines with J gene TRBJ2-5; 11 positions agree with TRBD2. The germline V gene has CDR1 SNHLY and CDR2 FYNNEI. This CDR3 contains 16 residues. V trimming: 1 base; J trimming: 2 bases; junction bases outside the gene matches: 3. The CDR3: CASSEGLAGGQETQYF. The CDR3, as DNA: TGTGCCAGCAGTGAAGGGTTAGCGGGGGGGCAAGAGACCCAGTACTTC.

The V call is TRBV6-5, the J call TRBJ1-3; a weak D match, TRBD1 (5 bases). V was trimmed by 2 bases and J by 0 bases, leaving 11 bases between them. Germline V gene data show CDR1 as MNHEY and CDR2 as SVGAGI. CDR3 length equals 16 residues. The CDR3 protein is CASSYDGADSGNTIYF. The CDR3 DNA is TGTGCCAGCAGTTACGACGGGGCAGACTCTGGAAACACCATATATTTT.

V and J are TRBV19 and TRBJ2-5, with a possible D match to TRBD2 (7 bases). Germline assignment: CDR1 LNHDA and CDR2 SQIVND (reference sequence). Trimming left V 1 base short and J 3 bases short, with 18 bases between. The CDR3 runs to 17 residues. The CDR3 loop reads CASSIGGGGVGKETQYF. The DNA of the CDR3 is TGTGCCAGTAGTATAGGGGGCGGGGGCGTAGGGAAAGAGACCCAGTACTTC.

The chain employs TRBV19 and TRBJ1-4; D gene ambiguous. The length of the CDR3 is 14 residues. Germline V gene lookup returns CDR1 LNHDA and CDR2 SQIVND (reference sequence). Trimming cost V 8 bases and J 4 bases, with 14 bases left between them. CDR3 sequence: CASSEGRLNEKLFF. The CDR3 DNA sequence: TGTGCCAGTTCCGAAGGCAGGCTTAATGAAAAACTGTTTTTT.

The genes are TRBV7-9 and TRBJ2-3, with a tentative D call TRBD2 (7 bases). Between the trimmed V and J ends, which lost 4 bases and 2 bases, there was a span of 19 bases. Per the germline V gene, CDR1 is SEHNR and CDR2 is FQNEAQ (reference sequence). The CDR3 spans 17 residues. Here the CDR3 DNA reads TGTGCCAGCAGCTCGCTAGGGAGGGGGAGAGACACAGATACGCAGTATTTT. It encodes CASSSLGRGRDTDTQYF.

This sequence joins TRBV7-8 and TRBJ2-2, with 11 bases fitting TRBD2. This CDR3 has 15 residues. CDR1 SGHVS and CDR2 FQNEAQ come from the germline V gene. The V segment lost 6 bases and the J segment 4 bases; nucleotides outside the gene matches: 4. The CDR3 sequence is CASRPLAGATGELFF. CDR3 in DNA: TGTGCCAGCAGACCACTAGCGGGGGCCACCGGGGAGCTGTTTTTT.

This chain links TRBV27 with TRBJ1-1; D remains ambiguous. V was clipped by 6 bases and J by 5 bases, with 16 bases between them. The CDR3 runs 14 residues. Germline V gene lookup returns CDR1 MNHEY and CDR2 SMNVEV (reference sequence). The CDR3 here is CASRPTGFGTEAFF. The CDR3, as DNA: TGTGCCAGCAGACCTACGGGTTTCGGGACTGAAGCTTTCTTT.

This clone is a singleton in its sample. The chain joins TRBV5-1 to TRBJ1-6; 7 nucleotides line up with TRBD1. V dropped 7 bases and J dropped 7; count of bases not matched to a gene: 8. CDR3 length: 14 residues. The germline gives CDR1 SGHRS, CDR2 YFSETQ. The CDR3, as DNA: TGCGCCAGCGGGCTGACAGGGCAAAATTCACCCCTCCACTTT. Encoded protein: CASGLTGQNSPLHF.

This clone showed up just once. The J gene is TRBJ2-3, the V gene TRBV7-2, with 7 bases lining up with TRBD2. V trimming: 0 bases; J trimming: 2 bases; junction bases outside the gene matches: 5. Germline loops: CDR1 SGHTA, CDR2 FQGNSA. This CDR3 spans 16 amino acids. The CDR3 sequence: CASSLAGGGTTDTQYF. DNA for the CDR3: TGTGCCAGCAGCTTAGCCGGGGGAGGGACCACAGATACGCAGTATTTT. The entire variable domain, with the rest obtained from reference TRBV7-2 and TRBJ2-3, is as follows: GAGVSQSPSNKVTEKGKDVELRCDPISGHTALYWYRQSLGQGLEFLIYFQGNSAPDKSGLPSDRFSAERTGGSVSTLTIQRTQQEDSAVYLCASSLAGGGTTDTQYFGPGTRLTVL.

This chain connects TRBV30 to TRBJ1-1; 7 nucleotides line up with TRBD1. The CDR3 is 13 residues long. V gave up 3 bases and J gave up 1 base; unmatched junction bases: 2. Germline V gene data show CDR1 as GTSNPN and CDR2 as SVGIG (reference sequence). The CDR3 protein is CAWSGTANTEAFF. Written as DNA, the CDR3 is TGTGCCTGGAGCGGGACAGCGAACACTGAAGCTTTCTTT.

CDR3 DNA sequence: TGCAGCGTCCAATTTAGCGGGGGTTCCACAGATACGCAGTATTTT. As protein: CSVQFSGGSTDTQYF. This chain links TRBV29-1 with TRBJ2-3, with TRBD2 matching 9 bases. CDR1 is SQVTM, CDR2 ANQGSEA, per germline. The CDR3 sequence is 15 residues long. With 6 bases clipped from V and 2 bases from J, the junction kept 9 bases outside the gene matches.

The V and J genes are TRBV5-6 and TRBJ2-5, with 7 bases matching TRBD2. V lost 2 bases and J lost 5; bases outside the gene matches: 9. The CDR3 covers 15 residues. Germline V gene data show CDR1 as SGHDT and CDR2 as YYEEEE. Here the CDR3 reads CASSFDQLGGETQYF. Written as DNA, the CDR3 is TGTGCCAGCAGCTTCGATCAGCTGGGGGGGGAGACCCAGTACTTC.

The rearrangement joins TRBV2 to TRBJ2-5; D unclear. This CDR3 has 14 amino acids. With 2 bases removed from V and 0 bases from J, the gap between germline ends came to 7 bases. Germline loops: CDR1 SNHLY, CDR2 FYNNEI. CDR3 DNA sequence: TGTGCCAGCAGTGAATCACTCCACCAAGAGACCCAGTACTTC. Translated: CASSESLHQETQYF.

This chain connects TRBV7-6 to TRBJ2-7; D uncertain. The length of the CDR3 is 13 residues. The germline V and J ends were trimmed by 3 bases and 2 bases, with 8 bases remaining between them. The germline gives CDR1 SGHVS, CDR2 FNYEAQ. CDR3 loop: CASSFGNPYEQYF. The CDR3 coding sequence is TGTGCCAGCAGCTTCGGAAACCCCTACGAGCAGTACTTC.

This clone was observed a single time. V and J are TRBV5-4 and TRBJ2-5; TRBD1 matches at 8 bases. The CDR3 consists of 15 residues. Germline assignment: CDR1 SGHNT and CDR2 YYREEE (reference sequence). V trimming: 4 bases; J trimming: 5 bases; junction bases outside the gene matches: 10. CDR3 DNA: TGTGCCAGCAGCACCAAGCAGGGGGCAGGGGAGACCCAGTACTTC. Encoded protein: CASSTKQGAGETQYF.